This paragraph reports one T cell receptor beta chain. The sample originates from a study of OX40 agonist ivuxolimab in advanced cancers. Assay: immunoSEQ multiplex PCR; the TCRdb copy retains only in-frame clones and omits some. The sample has 70,000 to 75,000 clones, approximately 85% seen once. This CDR3 contains 15 residues. The germline V gene encodes CDR1 MNHEY and CDR2 SVGAGI. V lost 4 bases and J 0 bases, leaving 13 bases between the germline ends. The source was CD4+ or CD8+ T cells sorted from blood, collected in a trial of the OX40 agonist ivuxolimab. The chain combines TRBV6-5 with TRBJ2-7; D ambiguous. This sequence was found in an adult with an advanced solid tumor such as melanoma, head and neck, liver or kidney cancer. The CDR3 DNA reads as TGTGCCAGCAGTTCGCCGTCGGAAACCTCCTACGAGCAGTACTTC. Residues: CASSSPSETSYEQYF.